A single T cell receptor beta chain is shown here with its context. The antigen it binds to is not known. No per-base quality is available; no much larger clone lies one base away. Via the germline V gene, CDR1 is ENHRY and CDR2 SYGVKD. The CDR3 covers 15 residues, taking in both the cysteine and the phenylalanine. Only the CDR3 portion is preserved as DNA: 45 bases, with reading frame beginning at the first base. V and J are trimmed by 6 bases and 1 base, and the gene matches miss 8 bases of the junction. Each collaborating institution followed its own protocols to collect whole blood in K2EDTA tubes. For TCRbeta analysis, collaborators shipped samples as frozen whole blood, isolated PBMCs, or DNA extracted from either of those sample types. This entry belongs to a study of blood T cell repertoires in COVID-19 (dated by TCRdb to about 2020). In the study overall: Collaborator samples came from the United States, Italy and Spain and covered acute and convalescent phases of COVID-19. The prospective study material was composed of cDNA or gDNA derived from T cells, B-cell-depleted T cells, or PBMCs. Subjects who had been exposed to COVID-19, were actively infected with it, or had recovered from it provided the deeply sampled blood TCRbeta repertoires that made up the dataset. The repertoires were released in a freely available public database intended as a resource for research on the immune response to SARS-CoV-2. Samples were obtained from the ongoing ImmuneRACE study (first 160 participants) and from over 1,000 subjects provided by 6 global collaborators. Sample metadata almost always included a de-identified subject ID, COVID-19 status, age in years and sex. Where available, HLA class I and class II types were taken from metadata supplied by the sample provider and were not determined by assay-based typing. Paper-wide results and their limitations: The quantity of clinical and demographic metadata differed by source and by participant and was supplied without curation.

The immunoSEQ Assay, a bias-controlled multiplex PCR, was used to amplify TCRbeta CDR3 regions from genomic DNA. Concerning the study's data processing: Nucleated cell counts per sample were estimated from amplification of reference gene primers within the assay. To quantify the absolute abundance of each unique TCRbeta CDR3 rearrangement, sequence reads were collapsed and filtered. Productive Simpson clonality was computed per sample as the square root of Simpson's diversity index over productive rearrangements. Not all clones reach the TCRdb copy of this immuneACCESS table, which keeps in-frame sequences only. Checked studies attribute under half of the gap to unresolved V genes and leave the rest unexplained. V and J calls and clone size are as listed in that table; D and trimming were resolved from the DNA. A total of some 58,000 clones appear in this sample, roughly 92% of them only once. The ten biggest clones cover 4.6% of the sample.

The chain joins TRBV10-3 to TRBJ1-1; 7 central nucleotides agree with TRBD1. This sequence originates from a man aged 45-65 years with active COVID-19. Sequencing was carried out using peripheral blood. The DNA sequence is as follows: TGTGCCATCAGAATTGACAGGGAAGCGAACACTGAAGCTTTCTTT. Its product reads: CAIRIDREANTEAFF.